Listed here are 7 T cell receptor beta chains from one sample, sequenced in a study of blood T cell repertoires in COVID-19. The repertoire was sequenced with immunoSEQ multiplex PCR; TCRdb's copy has only in-frame clones and lacks some. The sample carries some 65,000 clones, under 85% recorded once. The sequenced sample consisted of peripheral blood. Receptors were obtained from a woman between 70 and 85 years old with acute or convalescent COVID-19.

This clone showed up just once. V and J are TRBV30 and TRBJ2-5; D is unresolved. The CDR3 runs 12 residues. V shed 5 bases and J shed 0 bases, with 7 bases lying between them. Germline CDR1 and CDR2: GTSNPN and SVGIG (reference sequence). In DNA form, the CDR3 reads TGTGCCTGGGACAAGTACCAAGAGACCCAGTACTTC. Its translation: CAWDKYQETQYF.

The chain carries TRBV5-1 and TRBJ1-1; D may be TRBD1 (6 bases). The V and J ends lost 5 bases and 0 bases respectively, with 17 bases between them. Germline assignment: CDR1 SGHRS and CDR2 YFSETQ. The CDR3 is 16 residues long. CDR3 sequence: CASRPPQGTMNTEAFF. The CDR3 nucleotides read TGCGCCAGCAGACCCCCCCAGGGGACGATGAACACTGAAGCTTTCTTT.

This chain connects TRBV7-9 to TRBJ1-5, with a tentative D call TRBD1 (6 bases). V was clipped by 5 bases and J by 6 bases, with 20 bases between them. Germline CDR1 reads SEHNR; CDR2 reads FQNEAQ (reference sequence). This CDR3 has 16 amino acids. The DNA for the CDR3 is TGTGCCAGCAGCCGACAGGTTGGTCAATTCAGTCAGCCCCAGCATTTT. Protein product: CASSRQVGQFSQPQHF.

J is TRBJ2-2 and V is TRBV4-1, with D possibly matching TRBD1 (5 bases). The germline gives CDR1 MGHRA, CDR2 YSYEKL. V gave up 4 bases and J gave up 0 bases, with 12 bases separating them. This CDR3 comprises 16 residues. CDR3: CASSLHGAANTGELFF. The CDR3 DNA follows: TGCGCCAGCAGCCTCCATGGGGCCGCGAACACCGGGGAGCTGTTTTTT.

The rearrangement links TRBV5-1 to TRBJ1-2; 10 nucleotides agree with TRBD1. With V trimmed by 0 bases and J by 8 bases, 7 bases remained unmatched. Germline V lookup: CDR1 SGHRS, CDR2 YFSETQ. The CDR3 sequence is 15 residues long. In DNA, the CDR3 is TGCGCCAGCAGCTTGGGGGACAGGGGAACCCAAGGCTACACCTTC. Translating it yields CASSLGDRGTQGYTF. The full variable domain, completed using reference TRBV5-1 and TRBJ1-2, is KAGVTQTPRYLIKTRGQQVTLSCSPISGHRSVSWYQQTPGQGLQFLFEYFSETQRNKGNFPGRFSGRQFSNSRSEMNVSTLELGDSALYLCASSLGDRGTQGYTFGSGTRLTVV.

Points on this clone: Its ends do not fully match the called genes, so a read error is possible. CDR3 nucleotide sequence: TGTGCCAGCAGTCCATGGACTAGCGGCGCGGAACACTTC. It is translated as CASSPWTSGAEHF. The V gene is TRBV6-5, the J gene TRBJ2-5, with TRBD2 matching over 10 bases. Germline CDR1 reads MNHEY; CDR2 reads SVGAGI. This CDR3 comprises 13 residues.

CDR3 DNA: TGTGCCAGCAGTTACTCGGCAGGGGTCCATGGCTACACCTTC. As protein: CASSYSAGVHGYTF. The gene calls are TRBV6-5 and TRBJ1-2; D possibly corresponds to TRBD1 (6 bases). The CDR3 extends over 14 amino acids. Trimming took off 0 bases at V and 6 bases at J, with 11 bases between the two ends. Germline V lookup: CDR1 MNHEY, CDR2 SVGAGI.